Below, 20 T cell receptor beta chains from the same sample are listed, as sequenced in a study of molecular identifiers for immune sequencing clone quantification. TCRdb ran MiXCR on the PCR reads and lists one entry per CDR3 protein. The table lists 50,000 to 75,000 distinct CDR3 sequences, about a fifth of them singletons. The source material was naive CD8+ T cells from blood, with Jurkat cell RNA spiked in. As to subset: FACS-sorted CD8+CD4-CCR7+CD45RA+ naive T cells. These receptors were obtained from a human donor in good health. Some libraries in this study had Jurkat cell RNA spiked in.

CDR3 coding DNA: TGTGCCAGCGTGGGGGCCATGAACACTGAAGCTTTCTTT. It yields the protein CASVGAMNTEAFF. This chain uses TRBV27 with TRBJ1-1, with D maybe TRBD1 (6 bases). The germline V gene encodes CDR1 MNHEY and CDR2 SMNVEV (reference sequence). This CDR3 region has 13 residues. V lost 8 bases, J lost 0 bases, and 10 bases lay in between.

The V and J genes are TRBV7-8 and TRBJ2-1; D remains ambiguous. Germline CDR1 SGHVS, CDR2 FQNEAQ. The CDR3 runs to 15 residues. The germline V and J ends were trimmed by 5 bases and 0 bases, with 11 bases remaining between them. The CDR3 spells CASSRGTSSYNEQFF. DNA for the CDR3: TGTGCCAGCAGCCGCGGTACAAGCTCCTACAATGAGCAGTTCTTC.

There are many counts of this clonotype. V and J are TRBV6-1 and TRBJ2-7, with D unclear. V lost 4 bases, J lost 3 bases, and 13 bases lay in between. The CDR3 loop spans 14 amino acids. Germline V lookup: CDR1 MNHNS, CDR2 SASEGT. The CDR3: CASSAPGTLYEQYF. The CDR3 coding sequence is TGTGCCAGCAGTGCCCCGGGTACCCTCTACGAGCAGTACTTC.

This clonotype was seen at least ten times. The J gene is TRBJ2-6, the V gene TRBV20-1; 10 bases agree with TRBD2. Germline-derived CDR1 and CDR2 are DFQATT and SNEGSKA (reference sequence). The CDR3 length is 17 residues. After removal of 0 bases from V and 3 bases from J, the junction contained 5 bases not matched to a gene. CDR3 sequence: CSARDEASGSGANVLTF. DNA for the CDR3: TGCAGTGCTAGAGATGAAGCTAGCGGGAGTGGGGCCAACGTCCTGACTTTC.

This clonotype was seen a few times. This chain joins TRBV20-1 and TRBJ1-2; maybe TRBD1 (5 bases). Trimming left V 3 bases short and J 6 bases short, with 14 bases between. CDR1 and CDR2 (germline): DFQATT, SNEGSKA (reference sequence). The CDR3 is 13 amino acids. The DNA of the CDR3 is TGCAGTGCTAGTCCAGGGATCCTCGATGGCTACACCTTC. Protein product: CSASPGILDGYTF.

Many counts were recorded for this clonotype. The V and J genes are TRBV20-1 and TRBJ2-2; TRBD1 might be the D (5 bases). V was cut by 0 bases and J by 5 bases, with 13 bases left in between. The CDR3 sequence is 15 residues long. Germline V lookup: CDR1 DFQATT, CDR2 SNEGSKA (reference sequence). Here the CDR3 DNA reads TGCAGTGCTAGAGATGTAACAGGAATAACCGGGGAGCTGTTTTTT. This gives the protein CSARDVTGITGELFF.

This clonotype was counted ten times or more. Here the CDR3 reads CASSAYGEQYF. As DNA, the CDR3 is TGTGCCAGCAGCGCCTATGGTGAGCAGTACTTC. The gene calls are TRBV11-2 and TRBJ2-7; D is unclear. This CDR3 region has 11 residues. The germline gives CDR1 SGHAT, CDR2 FQNNGV. V was cut by 5 bases and J by 7 bases, with 9 bases left in between.

The chain combines TRBV30 with TRBJ1-1; D is ambiguous. The length of the CDR3 is 13 residues. The V gene's germline CDR1 is GTSNPN and CDR2 SVGIG (reference sequence). V lost 3 bases and J 3 bases, leaving 11 bases between the germline ends. The CDR3 nucleotides read TGTGCCTGGAGCGGACCCTCGGACACTGAAGCTTTCTTT. Its protein is CAWSGPSDTEAFF.

This clonotype was found many times. The chain carries TRBV23-1 and TRBJ2-6; no reliable D call. TRBV23-1 is recorded as an ORF, its role being uncertain. This CDR3 contains 14 residues. The ends were cut back, 3 bases at V and 1 base at J, with 4 bases in the middle. The CDR3: CASSQNSGANVLTF. The CDR3 nucleotides read TGCGCCAGCAGTCAGAATTCTGGGGCCAACGTCCTGACTTTC.

About this clonotype itself: A read error is possible here, since a much larger clone lies one base away. The gene calls are TRBV6-5 and TRBJ1-5, with D perhaps TRBD1 (5 bases). This CDR3 region has 14 residues. CDR1 and CDR2 (germline): MNHEY, SVGAGI. The CDR3 nucleotides are TGTGCCGGCAGTCTCCAGGGAAACAATCAGCCCCAGCATTTT. This gives the protein CAGSLQGNNQPQHF.

This clonotype has a count of ten or more. The chain links TRBV6-2 or TRBV6-3 to TRBJ2-1; 9 nucleotides line up with TRBD2. V shed 3 bases and J 3 bases; nucleotides not matched to a gene: 0. Germline lookup yields CDR1 MNHEY and CDR2 SVGEGT. The CDR3 spans 14 residues. CDR3 in DNA: TGTGCCAGCAGTTATAGCGGGAGCTACAATGAGCAGTTCTTC. Translation: CASSYSGSYNEQFF.

This clonotype has more than one count but fewer than ten. A much larger clone differs by one base, so this may be a read error. The V and J genes are TRBV5-3 and TRBJ1-1, with D hard to call. TRBV5-3 is filed as an ORF, its function uncertain. The CDR3 sequence is 15 residues long. The CDR3, as DNA: TGTGCCAGCAGCCCGTGGAGGAACAGTGCCCCTGAAGCTTCCTTT. Its translation is CASSPWRNSAPEASF.

Note on this clonotype: A much larger clone is a single base away; this may be a read error. The J gene is TRBJ2-2, the V gene TRBV7-9; D may be TRBD1 (5 bases). V gave up 4 bases and J gave up 6 bases, with 6 bases separating them. The CDR3 totals 12 residues. Per germline, CDR1 SEHNR and CDR2 FQNEAQ (reference sequence). Here the CDR3 DNA reads TGTGCCAGCAGCTCACAGGCCGGGGAGCTGTTTTTT. Protein: CASSSQAGELFF.

About this clonotype: A clone one base away is much larger, so this may be a read error. V gene TRBV5-6 combines with J gene TRBJ2-5; D is undetermined. With 1 base removed from V and 4 bases from J, the gap between germline ends came to 14 bases. There are 15 residues in the CDR3. Germline V gene lookup returns CDR1 SGHDT and CDR2 YYEEEE. The CDR3 sequence: CASSLSGGVGETQYF. CDR3 bases: TGTGCCAGCAGCTTGTCCGGTGGGGTCGGAGAGACCCAGTACTTC.

Remarks on this clonotype: A much more abundant neighbour one base away suggests this may be a read error. The genes are TRBV24-1 and TRBJ2-2, with TRBD2 matching over 7 bases. The CDR3 sequence is 15 residues long. V lost 4 bases, J lost 5 bases, and 6 bases stayed unmatched. CDR1 and CDR2 from the germline V gene are KGHDR and SFDVKD. The CDR3 DNA reads TGTGCCACCAGTGACCTGGGACTATCGACCGGGGAGCTGTTTTTT. It translates to CATSDLGLSTGELFF.

This clonotype was detected ten times or more. V is TRBV20-1 and J is TRBJ2-2, with a possible D match to TRBD1 (6 bases). Germline V gene data show CDR1 as DFQATT and CDR2 as SNEGSKA (reference sequence). V lost 3 bases, J lost 7 bases, and 15 bases lay in between. This CDR3 is 14 amino acids long. The chain's CDR3 is CSARISRGGGELFF. The DNA for the CDR3 is TGCAGTGCTAGGATCTCCAGGGGCGGCGGGGAGCTGTTTTTT.

This clonotype was seen repeatedly, ten times or more. V gene TRBV11-1 combines with J gene TRBJ2-3; the D call may be TRBD1 or TRBD2 (5 bases each). V lost 5 bases, J lost 5 bases, and 14 bases lay in between. CDR1 and CDR2 from the germline V gene are SGHAT and FQDESV (reference sequence). The CDR3 totals 14 residues. The CDR3 protein is CASSPTGTGDTQYF. The CDR3, as DNA: TGTGCCAGCAGCCCCACCGGGACCGGAGATACGCAGTATTTT.

This clonotype was seen at least ten times. The chain is built from TRBV7-6 and TRBJ2-3; 8 bases are shared with TRBD1. V gave up 5 bases and J gave up 2 bases; unmatched junction bases: 6. The CDR3 has 15 amino acids. The germline V gene has CDR1 SGHVS and CDR2 FNYEAQ. The chain's CDR3 is CASSDQGAITDTQYF. In DNA, the CDR3 is TGTGCCAGCAGCGACCAGGGGGCAATCACAGATACGCAGTATTTT.

Notes on this clonotype: A much more abundant neighbour one base away suggests this may be a read error. V gene TRBV27 combines with J gene TRBJ2-5, with TRBD1 matching over 9 bases. The V gene's germline CDR1 is MNHEY and CDR2 SMNVEV (reference sequence). The CDR3 runs 14 residues. CDR3 sequence: CAGSLLDRGETQYF. DNA for the CDR3: TGTGCCGGCAGTTTACTGGACAGGGGTGAGACCCAGTACTTC.

Here the CDR3 reads CASIHEGFAGELFF. CDR3 nucleotides: TGCGCCAGCATTCACGAGGGGTTTGCCGGGGAGCTGTTTTTT. V usage is TRBV23-1 and J usage is TRBJ2-2; the D call may be TRBD1 or TRBD2 (5 bases each). TRBV23-1 is identified as an open reading frame with a role that is uncertain. The CDR3 runs 14 residues. V shed 7 bases and J shed 6 bases, with 15 bases lying between them.